The 29 T cell receptor beta chains below were found in one sample sequenced in a study of T-cell memory formation after mild COVID-19. TCRdb itself ran the 5' RACE reads through MiXCR, one entry per CDR3 protein. The repertoire consists of 530,000 or so distinct CDR3 sequences, with around 16% occurring once and the leading ten covering 8.1%. Material: PBMCs or a T cell subset sorted from them (not recorded which). These receptors all stem from an adult woman who had mild COVID-19 (a few samples of this study predate the infection). Cell type and time point are not known.

This chain connects TRBV7-8 to TRBJ1-1; D perhaps matches TRBD1 (5 bases). Germline V gene lookup returns CDR1 SGHVS and CDR2 FQNEAQ. CDR3 length: 13 amino acids. V was cut by 5 bases and J by 2 bases, with 9 bases left in between. For the CDR3, the DNA is TGTGCCAGCAGCGTCCGGGACAACACTGAAGCTTTCTTT. Translating it yields CASSVRDNTEAFF.

This clonotype appeared a single time. The chain links TRBV15 to TRBJ1-4, with a tentative D call TRBD1 (5 bases). The V gene's germline CDR1 is LNHNV and CDR2 YYDKDF (reference sequence). CDR3 length: 16 amino acids. Deletions cut 0 bases from V and 8 bases from J, with 16 bases between. In DNA form, the CDR3 reads TGTGCCACCAGCAGAGATCCTCTTGGGGGGAACGAAAAACTGTTTTTT. Residues: CATSRDPLGGNEKLFF.

This sequence joins TRBV25-1 and TRBJ2-5; no definite D call. This CDR3 is built from 13 residues. The V and J ends lost 6 bases and 5 bases respectively, with 13 bases between them. CDR1 and CDR2 from the germline V gene are MGHDK and SYGVNS. Here the CDR3 DNA reads TGTGCCAGCAGAGGGCCTACCGCGGAGACCCAGTACTTC. Translated: CASRGPTAETQYF.

The sample holds a few counts of this clonotype. The chain combines TRBV5-6 with TRBJ1-1; TRBD1 is a possible D gene (5 bases). This CDR3 is built from 13 residues. V was shortened by 4 bases and J by 6 bases, with 13 bases between the two germline ends. Germline assignment: CDR1 SGHDT and CDR2 YYEEEE. The CDR3 region is CASSVGRGAEAFF. For the CDR3, the DNA is TGTGCCAGCAGCGTGGGTCGGGGGGCTGAAGCTTTCTTT.

The chain is built from TRBV6-2 or TRBV6-3 and TRBJ2-5; D ambiguous. V lost 0 bases and J lost 10, with 12 bases in between. From germline, CDR1 is MNHEY and CDR2 SVGEGT. The CDR3 consists of 13 residues. The CDR3 reads CASSYSGRMVQYF. In nucleotides, the CDR3 is TGTGCCAGCAGTTACTCTGGCAGGATGGTCCAGTACTTC.

In this sample, this clonotype turned up a few times. The genes are TRBV3-1 and TRBJ2-3; a weak D match, TRBD2 (5 bases). CDR1 is LGHDT and CDR2 is YNNKEL in the germline V gene (reference sequence). V shed 4 bases and J shed 2 bases, with 16 bases lying between them. The CDR3 loop spans 16 amino acids. The CDR3 coding sequence is TGTGCCAGCAGCCCCCGGAGAGCGGTGAACACAGATACGCAGTATTTT. It yields the protein CASSPRRAVNTDTQYF.

This clonotype was recorded a few times. The rearrangement uses TRBV5-1 and TRBJ2-5, with D perhaps TRBD2 (6 bases). Germline assignment: CDR1 SGHRS and CDR2 YFSETQ. The V gene lost 3 bases and the J gene lost 3 bases, with 24 bases spanning the gap. The CDR3 has 18 residues. The CDR3 bases are TGCGCCAGCAGCTGGGTCACTAGCCCAAACTTCCCCAAAGAGACCCAGTACTTC. The encoded protein is CASSWVTSPNFPKETQYF.

This clonotype was picked up a small number of times. This rearrangement joins TRBV7-8 to TRBJ1-1; TRBD1 matches at 8 bases. Germline-derived CDR1 and CDR2 are SGHVS and FQNEAQ. This CDR3 region has 17 residues. Germline trimming cut 2 bases from V and 0 bases from J; bases unmatched to any gene: 8. The CDR3 loop is CASSLFMTGEMNTEAFF. The CDR3, as DNA: TGTGCCAGCAGCTTATTCATGACAGGGGAAATGAACACTGAAGCTTTCTTT.

The rearrangement links TRBV20-1 to TRBJ2-7; D might be TRBD1 (5 bases). Trimming took off 5 bases at V and 5 bases at J, with 10 bases between the two ends. Per germline, CDR1 DFQATT and CDR2 SNEGSKA (reference sequence). The CDR3 length is 11 residues. The DNA of the CDR3 is TGCAGTGCTCAGGGTAGGGACGAGCAGTACTTC. This gives the protein CSAQGRDEQYF.

Details on this clonotype: The germline gene is not matched at one end of the junction; a read error may be the cause. The chain employs TRBV12-3 or TRBV12-4 and TRBJ2-5, with 10 positions matching TRBD2. The CDR3 sequence is 12 residues long. CDR3 sequence reads: CASSPSAGGPHF. CDR3 bases: TGTGCCAGCAGCCCCTCAGCGGGGGGGCCTCACTTC.

The V and J genes are TRBV20-1 and TRBJ2-1; D may be TRBD1 (6 bases). V lost 0 bases and J lost 1, with 7 bases in between. Germline CDR1 and CDR2: DFQATT and SNEGSKA (reference sequence). CDR3 size: 14 residues. The CDR3 DNA is TGCAGTGCTAGAGATGGACAGTCCTACAATGAGCAGTTCTTC. Translating it yields CSARDGQSYNEQFF.

The chain couples TRBV20-1 to TRBJ1-2; TRBD1 aligns across 8 bases. V trimming: 0 bases; J trimming: 1 base; junction bases outside the gene matches: 10. Germline V gene sequence: CDR1 DFQATT, CDR2 SNEGSKA (reference sequence). The CDR3 contains 17 residues. This CDR3 reads CSARDPGQATRNYGYTF. CDR3 in DNA: TGCAGTGCTAGAGATCCGGGACAGGCGACGCGTAACTATGGCTACACCTTC.

In this sample, this clonotype turned up a few times. This chain connects TRBV5-1 to TRBJ1-6; D perhaps matches TRBD1 (5 bases). Germline V gene data show CDR1 as SGHRS and CDR2 as YFSETQ. V was trimmed by 2 bases and J by 8 bases, leaving 17 bases between them. CDR3 size: 16 residues. This CDR3 is CASSLTGGGADSPLHF. The DNA of the CDR3 is TGCGCCAGCAGCTTAACCGGGGGTGGTGCCGATTCACCCCTCCACTTT.

V and J are TRBV20-1 and TRBJ2-1; weak D call: TRBD2 (6 bases). Per germline, CDR1 DFQATT and CDR2 SNEGSKA (reference sequence). The V gene lost 3 bases and the J gene lost 9 bases, with 9 bases spanning the gap. The CDR3 runs 11 residues. The CDR3 here is CSASGGSEQFF. Written as DNA, the CDR3 is TGCAGTGCTAGTGGGGGGAGTGAGCAGTTCTTC.

The chain joins TRBV27 to TRBJ2-2; possible D gene TRBD2, 6 bases. The CDR3 runs 15 residues. Germline V gene lookup returns CDR1 MNHEY and CDR2 SMNVEV (reference sequence). V was pared by 4 bases and J by 4 bases, with 13 bases between. CDR3 coding DNA: TGTGCCAGCAGTTCGACTAGGACGGGCACCGGGGAGCTGTTTTTT. Translation gives CASSSTRTGTGELFF.

This clonotype was seen a few times. This rearrangement joins TRBV2 to TRBJ2-3; 7 positions agree with TRBD2. Trimming took 6 bases from V and 2 from J; bases not matched to a gene: 5. The length of the CDR3 is 14 residues. The germline CDR1 and CDR2 sequences are SNHLY and FYNNEI. In nucleotides, the CDR3 is TGTGCCAGCAGAGCGGGACTCCCCACAGATACGCAGTATTTT. Translation: CASRAGLPTDTQYF.

This clonotype was seen a few times. The chain carries TRBV9 and TRBJ2-7; 7 bases match TRBD2. The CDR3 consists of 17 residues. Germline-derived CDR1 and CDR2 are SGDLS and YYNGEE. Trimming took 0 bases from V and 0 from J; bases not matched to a gene: 9. Here the CDR3 DNA reads TGTGCCAGCAGCGTAGGCCCTCGGGCTAGCGGCTCCTACGAGCAGTACTTC. Its protein product is CASSVGPRASGSYEQYF.

The genes are TRBV5-8 and TRBJ2-5; D is perhaps TRBD1 (6 bases). Trimming pared 4 bases from V and 5 bases from J, leaving 18 bases between. The CDR3 is made up of 15 amino acids. CDR1 is SGHTS and CDR2 is YDEGEE in the germline V gene. CDR3 region: CASSPRQGTWETQYF. CDR3 DNA: TGTGCCAGCAGCCCCCGCCAGGGGACCTGGGAGACCCAGTACTTC.

This chain uses TRBV10-3 with TRBJ2-1; maybe TRBD2 (6 bases). This CDR3 comprises 15 residues. V lost 3 bases, J lost 8 bases, and 17 bases lay in between. The V gene's germline CDR1 is ENHRY and CDR2 SYGVKD. CDR3 region: CAISDRDSLADEQFF. The CDR3 region has the DNA TGTGCCATCAGTGACCGGGACTCCCTCGCGGATGAGCAGTTCTTC.

This clonotype has just a few counts. V usage is TRBV7-2 and J usage is TRBJ2-1; D is possibly TRBD1 (5 bases). The ends were cut back, 5 bases at V and 5 bases at J, with 16 bases in the middle. This CDR3 region has 15 residues. The germline gives CDR1 SGHTA, CDR2 FQGNSA. CDR3: CASSAVQGRNNEQFF. CDR3 DNA sequence: TGTGCCAGCAGCGCTGTGCAGGGTAGGAACAATGAGCAGTTCTTC.

The chain recombines TRBV5-1 with TRBJ1-1; D remains unclear. The V end lost 4 bases, the J end lost 1 base, and 11 bases lay between the germline ends. CDR1 SGHRS and CDR2 YFSETQ come from the germline V gene. This CDR3 spans 14 amino acids. CDR3 residues: CASSRRAENTEAFF. Here the CDR3 DNA reads TGCGCCAGCAGCCGAAGAGCGGAGAACACTGAAGCTTTCTTT.

Only a few counts were recorded for this clonotype. The chain joins TRBV7-2 to TRBJ2-5, with D unresolved. This CDR3 comprises 15 residues. Looked up from germline, CDR1 is SGHTA and CDR2 is FQGNSA. The V and J ends lost 4 bases and 5 bases respectively, with 17 bases between them. CDR3 region: CASSSYSGLSETQYF. The DNA of the CDR3 is TGTGCCAGCAGCTCGTATTCGGGTCTCTCGGAGACCCAGTACTTC.

V usage is TRBV7-9 and J usage is TRBJ2-6; D is unclear. Germline CDR1 reads SEHNR; CDR2 reads FQNEAQ (reference sequence). Trimming pared 3 bases from V and 2 bases from J, leaving 5 bases between. The CDR3 contains 14 residues. The CDR3 DNA follows: TGTGCCAGCAGCTTCCCCCCTGGGGCCAACGTCCTGACTTTC. As protein: CASSFPPGANVLTF.

This clonotype was counted between two and nine times. This chain joins TRBV4-2 and TRBJ2-7; 10 positions agree with TRBD2. V trimming: 4 bases; J trimming: 0 bases; junction bases outside the gene matches: 3. Germline-derived CDR1 and CDR2 are LGHNA and YNFKEQ. The CDR3 runs to 15 residues. The CDR3 is CASSLRLAGSYEQYF. As DNA, the CDR3 is TGTGCCAGCAGCCTAAGACTAGCGGGCTCCTACGAGCAGTACTTC.

The chain recombines TRBV12-3 or TRBV12-4 with TRBJ2-1; 13 nucleotides agree with TRBD2. V lost 7 bases to trimming and J lost 6 bases; unmatched junction nucleotides: 6. The CDR3 contains 15 residues. CDR3: CASTQRLAGGNEQFF. The CDR3 DNA reads TGTGCCAGCACCCAACGACTAGCGGGAGGCAATGAGCAGTTCTTC.

The chain uses TRBV12-3 or TRBV12-4 and TRBJ2-1, with 8 nucleotides matching TRBD2. Trimming removed 5 bases from V and 10 bases from J; junction bases left unmatched: 19. CDR3 length equals 17 residues. The CDR3 reads CASSPRDSGMTRREQFF. CDR3 nucleotides: TGTGCCAGCAGTCCCCGTGATAGCGGGATGACAAGACGGGAGCAGTTCTTC.

The chain joins TRBV7-6 to TRBJ2-3; 7 bases agree with TRBD2. The CDR3 covers 16 residues. Germline CDR1 reads SGHVS; CDR2 reads FNYEAQ. V trimming: 5 bases; J trimming: 1 base; junction bases outside the gene matches: 9. The CDR3 bases are TGTGCCAGCAGCCCCGGGGTGCTAGCGGGCACAGATACGCAGTATTTT. Its translation: CASSPGVLAGTDTQYF.

This clonotype was counted only a few times. The chain uses TRBV18 and TRBJ2-1, with 12 bases fitting TRBD2. The V segment lost 3 bases and the J segment 3 bases; nucleotides outside the gene matches: 9. Germline values: CDR1 KGHSH, CDR2 LQKENI. This CDR3 contains 18 residues. CDR3 residues: CASSPQGRLAGVYNEQFF. The CDR3, as DNA: TGTGCCAGCTCACCTCAAGGCAGACTAGCGGGGGTCTACAATGAGCAGTTCTTC.

This clonotype was seen a few times. The gene calls are TRBV29-1 and TRBJ2-3; 9 nucleotides agree with TRBD2. Germline lookup yields CDR1 SQVTM and CDR2 ANQGSEA. The CDR3 spans 16 residues. V lost 4 bases and J lost 1; bases outside the gene matches: 9. The CDR3 region is CSVAEGWTSGTDTQYF. The CDR3 DNA reads TGCAGCGTTGCTGAGGGGTGGACTAGCGGCACAGATACGCAGTATTTT.